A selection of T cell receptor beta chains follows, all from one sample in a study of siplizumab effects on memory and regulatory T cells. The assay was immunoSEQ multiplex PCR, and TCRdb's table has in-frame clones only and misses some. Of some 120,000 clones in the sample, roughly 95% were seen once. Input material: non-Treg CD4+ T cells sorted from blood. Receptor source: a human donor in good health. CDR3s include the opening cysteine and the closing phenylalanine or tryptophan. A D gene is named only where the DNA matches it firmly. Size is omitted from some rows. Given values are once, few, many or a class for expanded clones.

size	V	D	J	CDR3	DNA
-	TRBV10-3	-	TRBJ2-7	CAITPEEGPRGEQYF	TGTGCCATCACTCCCGAGGAGGGGCCACGGGGCGAGCAGTACTTC
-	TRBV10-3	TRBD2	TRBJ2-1	CAISERGYNEQFF	TGTGCCATCAGCGAGCGGGGATACAATGAGCAGTTCTTC
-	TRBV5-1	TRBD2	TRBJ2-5	CASSVTSGQETQYF	TGCGCCAGCAGCGTGACTAGCGGCCAAGAGACCCAGTACTTC
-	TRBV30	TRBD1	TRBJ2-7	CAWNRGAYEQYF	TGTGCCTGGAACAGGGGGGCCTACGAGCAGTACTTC
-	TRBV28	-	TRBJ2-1	CASNRLAYNEQFF	TGTGCCAGCAACCGGCTAGCCTACAATGAGCAGTTCTTC
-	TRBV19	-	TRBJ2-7	CASSVVGTLYEQYF	TGTGCCAGTAGTGTAGTCGGGACACTATACGAGCAGTACTTC
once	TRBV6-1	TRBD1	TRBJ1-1	CASSLTGEVEAFF	TGTGCCAGCAGTTTAACAGGGGAGGTTGAAGCTTTCTTT
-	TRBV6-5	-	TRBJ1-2	CATMDSGYGYTF	TGTGCCACAATGGACAGTGGGTATGGCTACACCTTC
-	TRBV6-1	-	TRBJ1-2	CASSVGNYGYTF	TGTGCCAGCAGTGTCGGGAACTATGGCTACACCTTC
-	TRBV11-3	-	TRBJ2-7	CASSLGGDSYEQYF	TGTGCCAGCAGCTTAGGCGGGGACTCCTACGAGCAGTACTTC
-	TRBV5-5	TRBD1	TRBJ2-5	CASSLDSGGGGETQYF	TGTGCCAGCAGCTTGGATTCAGGGGGCGGAGGAGAGACCCAGTACTTC
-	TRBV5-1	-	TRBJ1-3	CASSLADSSGNTIYF	TGCGCCAGCAGCTTGGCGGACAGTTCGGGAAACACCATATATTTT
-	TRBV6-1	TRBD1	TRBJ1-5	CASTDRGRYQPQHF	TGTGCCAGCACTGACAGGGGGCGTTATCAGCCCCAGCATTTT
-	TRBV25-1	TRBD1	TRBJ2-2	CASRRQGEHGELFF	TGTGCCAGCAGACGACAGGGGGAGCACGGGGAGCTGTTTTTT
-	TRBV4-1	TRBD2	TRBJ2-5	CASSQGTSGGPNGETQYF	TGCGCCAGCAGCCAAGGGACTAGCGGGGGCCCCAACGGGGAGACCCAGTACTTC
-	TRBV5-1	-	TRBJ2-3	CASSLRGGSGTDTQYF	TGCGCCAGCAGCCTACGAGGGGGTAGCGGCACAGATACGCAGTATTTT
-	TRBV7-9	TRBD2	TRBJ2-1	CASSLTGGPYNEQFF	TGTGCCAGCAGCTTAACGGGGGGACCTTACAATGAGCAGTTCTTC